Each of the 20 T cell receptor beta chains below was sequenced from the same sample in a study of chemoradiotherapy in HPV16-positive cancers. Data came from immunoSEQ multiplex PCR; TCRdb stores just in-frame clones and leaves some out. The data hold under 4,000 clones, with 75% to 85% observed a single time. The sample was collected from a patient who underwent chemoradiotherapy. The origin of the receptors is a human donor with HPV-associated anogenital cancer.

The V and J genes are TRBV9 and TRBJ1-2, with D unresolved. Germline CDR1 SGDLS, CDR2 YYNGEE. Trimming removed 3 bases at V and 6 bases at J, with 6 bases between. The CDR3 length is 11 residues. CDR3 sequence: CASSGGNGYTF. CDR3 DNA: TGTGCCAGCAGCGGCGGGAATGGCTACACCTTC.

The chain carries TRBV7-8 and TRBJ1-2; 7 nucleotides match TRBD1. The CDR3 covers 17 residues. J gave up 0 bases and V 5 bases, and 12 bases lay outside the gene matches. CDR1 is SGHVS, CDR2 FQNEAQ, per germline. The CDR3: CASSPRPGQPTNYGYTF. In DNA, the CDR3 is TGTGCCAGCAGCCCAAGACCGGGACAGCCTACTAACTATGGCTACACCTTC.

V usage is TRBV9 and J usage is TRBJ2-5; 9 bases are a match to TRBD1. TRBJ2-7 matches the DNA end more closely, so the J call is doubtful. The CDR3 runs 14 residues. Germline CDR1 is SGDLS and CDR2 is YYNGEE. DNA of the CDR3: TGTGCCAGCAGCACGGGACAGGGTCCCGGCGAGCAGTACTTC. It codes for CASSTGQGPGEQYF.

This clone has more than one count but fewer than ten. The J gene is TRBJ1-1, the V gene TRBV2, with TRBD1 identical over 9 bases. The CDR3 length is 14 residues. Losses at the gene ends were 6 bases for V and 3 bases for J; bases not matched to a gene: 5. Per the germline V gene, CDR1 is SNHLY and CDR2 is FYNNEI. CDR3 nucleotides: TGTGCCAGCAGGGACAGGGGTTTTTACACTGAAGCTTTCTTT. This sequence encodes CASRDRGFYTEAFF.

This chain uses TRBV13 with TRBJ1-1; TRBD1 aligns across 7 bases. Looked up from germline, CDR1 is PRHDT and CDR2 is FYEKMQ (reference sequence). The CDR3 has 14 residues. With V trimmed by 5 bases and J by 6 bases, 9 bases remained unmatched. CDR3 sequence: CASSLRGRRAEAFF. The CDR3 DNA reads as TGTGCCAGCAGCCTCAGGGGGAGGAGGGCTGAAGCTTTCTTT.

V gene TRBV5-6 combines with J gene TRBJ1-2; possibly TRBD1 for D (5 bases). The germline V gene encodes CDR1 SGHDT and CDR2 YYEEEE. Trimming shortened V by 4 bases and J by 8 bases, and 12 bases separated the two germline ends. The CDR3 extends over 12 amino acids. CDR3 coding DNA: TGTGCCAGCAGCACCGGGACCCCGGGCTACACCTTC. Protein: CASSTGTPGYTF. The full variable domain, in which reference TRBV5-6 and TRBJ1-2 provide the parts outside the CDR3, is DAGVTQSPTHLIKTRGQQVTLRCSPKSGHDTVSWYQQALGQGPQFIFQYYEEEERQRGNFPDRFSGHQFPNYSSELNVNALLLGDSALYLCASSTGTPGYTFGSGTRLTVV.

The chain recombines TRBV14 with TRBJ2-3, with TRBD2 matching over 11 bases. The CDR3 has 13 residues. Losses at the gene ends were 8 bases for V and 4 bases for J; bases not matched to a gene: 2. Germline CDR1 and CDR2: SGHDN and FVKESK. The CDR3 loop is CASGTSGPDTQYF. CDR3 coding DNA: TGTGCCAGCGGGACTAGCGGCCCAGATACGCAGTATTTT.

V is TRBV6-1 and J is TRBJ2-5, with D possibly matching TRBD2 (5 bases). The better agreement between TRBJ2-7 and the DNA end casts doubt on the J call. Germline CDR1 reads MNHNS; CDR2 reads SASEGT. The CDR3 spans 16 residues. CDR3 sequence (DNA): TGTGCCAGCAGTGCTCTTTCGGGAAGCTCCGACCACGAGCAGTACTTC. It specifies CASSALSGSSDHEQYF.

The CDR3 bases are TGTGCCAGCAGTTTGTCCTCAGTTTACAATGAGCAGTTCTTC. It yields the protein CASSLSSVYNEQFF. This chain uses TRBV27 with TRBJ2-1; D is unresolved. The germline V gene has CDR1 MNHEY and CDR2 SMNVEV (reference sequence). This CDR3 is 14 amino acids long. Trimming took 3 bases from V and 4 from J, leaving 10 bases between them.

The genes are TRBV1 and TRBJ2-7; TRBD1, the table's D call, lacks a check against the DNA. TRBV1 is a known pseudogene. CDR3 length equals 17 residues. The CDR3 reads CTSSQDIRTGVTGEQYF. The CDR3 nucleotides read TGCACCAGCAGCCAAGATATCCGGACAGGGGTAACCGGCGAGCAGTACTTC.

This sequence joins TRBV11-2 and TRBJ2-1, with D unresolved. V gave up 2 bases and J gave up 0 bases, with 17 bases separating them. This CDR3 is built from 18 residues. Per germline, CDR1 SGHAT and CDR2 FQNNGV. CDR3 nucleotides: TGTGCCAGCAGCTTATCTCAGGATAGTTGGAGCTCCTACAATGAGCAGTTCTTC. Translation gives CASSLSQDSWSSYNEQFF.

This chain connects TRBV9 to TRBJ2-7, with D perhaps matching TRBD1 (5 bases). CDR1 is SGDLS and CDR2 is YYNGEE in the germline V gene. V was trimmed by 4 bases and J by 7 bases, leaving 18 bases between them. The CDR3 extends over 14 amino acids. DNA of the CDR3: TGTGCCAGCAGCCCCTCTCACAGGATAGTTGAGCAGTACTTC. This translates into CASSPSHRIVEQYF.

The chain is built from TRBV5-1 and TRBJ2-5; D unresolved. Trimming left V 0 bases short and J 4 bases short, with 13 bases between. This CDR3 comprises 15 residues. The germline V gene has CDR1 SGHRS and CDR2 YFSETQ. CDR3 DNA: TGCGCCAGCAGCTTGGGGGGTACCGCTTCAGAGACCCAGTACTTC. Translated: CASSLGGTASETQYF.

The DNA for the CDR3 is TGTGCCAGCAGCCAAGTGGGGGGCGGGGATTCTGGGGCCAACGTCCTGACTTTC. This sequence encodes CASSQVGGGDSGANVLTF. V and J are TRBV4-2 and TRBJ2-6; D is tentatively TRBD1 or TRBD2 (6 bases each). The V gene lost 1 base and the J gene lost 1 base, with 14 bases spanning the gap. The CDR3 length is 18 residues. Germline V lookup: CDR1 LGHNA, CDR2 YNFKEQ.

J is TRBJ1-1 and V is TRBV29-1, with D maybe TRBD1 (6 bases). The CDR3 is made up of 12 amino acids. Per germline, CDR1 SQVTM and CDR2 ANQGSEA. V lost 7 bases and J lost 1, with 10 bases in between. The CDR3 DNA follows: TGCAGCGGAGTGACAGGGAACACTGAAGCTTTCTTT. It codes for CSGVTGNTEAFF.

This clone was detected only a few times. The chain couples TRBV9 to TRBJ2-1; 11 bases are a match to TRBD2. The CDR3 is 15 residues long. Germline assignment: CDR1 SGDLS and CDR2 YYNGEE. Trimming cost V 4 bases and J 6 bases; bases outside gene matches: 6. CDR3 DNA sequence: TGTGCCAGCAGCCCCGGACTAGCGGGTAGCAATGAGCAGTTCTTC. Protein product: CASSPGLAGSNEQFF.

This sequence joins TRBV2 and TRBJ2-7, with D possibly TRBD1 on 6 matching bases. Germline values: CDR1 SNHLY, CDR2 FYNNEI. The CDR3 consists of 14 residues. The V end was cut by 3 bases, the J end by 3 bases, with 12 bases between. CDR3 loop: CASSDQGKGYEQYF. The CDR3 region has the DNA TGTGCCAGCAGTGACCAGGGGAAGGGCTACGAGCAGTACTTC.

The J gene is TRBJ2-2, the V gene TRBV6-6; possible D gene TRBD2, 7 bases. This CDR3 is 15 amino acids long. Deletions cut 0 bases from V and 6 bases from J, with 11 bases between. Germline V gene sequence: CDR1 MNHNY, CDR2 SVGAGI (reference sequence). The CDR3 spells CASSYSGGRAGELFF. As DNA, the CDR3 is TGTGCCAGCAGTTACTCGGGGGGGCGCGCCGGGGAGCTGTTTTTT.

This chain uses TRBV7-3 with TRBJ2-1, with D maybe TRBD2 (6 bases). The V end was cut by 2 bases, the J end by 4 bases, with 12 bases between. From germline, CDR1 is SGHTA and CDR2 FQGTGA. The CDR3 has 15 amino acids. The CDR3 here is CASSLDQGGYNEQFF. The DNA of the CDR3 is TGTGCCAGCAGCTTAGACCAGGGAGGTTACAATGAGCAGTTCTTC.

This chain connects TRBV9 to TRBJ2-7; possibly TRBD2 for D (6 bases). V lost 0 bases to trimming and J lost 3 bases, with 10 bases between them. CDR3 length: 14 residues. Germline V gene lookup returns CDR1 SGDLS and CDR2 YYNGEE. The CDR3 DNA reads TGTGCCAGCAGCGTAGATGGGGGGTACTACGAGCAGTACTTC. It specifies CASSVDGGYYEQYF. The whole variable domain, remainder taken from reference TRBV9 and TRBJ2-7, is DSGVTQTPKHLITATGQRVTLRCSPRSGDLSVYWYQQSLDQGLQFLIQYYNGEERAKGNILERFSAQQFPDLHSELNLSSLELGDSALYFCASSVDGGYYEQYFGPGTRLTVT.